The 17 T cell receptor beta chains below were found in one sample sequenced in a study of cytomegalovirus exposure and HLA in healthy donors. This PCR relied on a set of 60 Vbeta primers and 13 Jbeta primers. Method: immunoSEQ multiplex PCR; TCRdb's copy keeps in-frame clones and lacks some. Seen here are about 120,000 clones, 79% observed once, and the top ten hold around 4.5%. The material sequenced was PBMCs. These receptors were obtained from a man younger than 45 in good health and CMV-seropositive.

CDR3 loop: CASSRLAGEGYTF. Here the CDR3 DNA reads TGTGCCAGCAGTCGGTTGGCAGGGGAAGGCTACACCTTC. The chain couples TRBV6-4 to TRBJ1-2, with D possibly being TRBD1 (6 bases). The germline CDR1 and CDR2 sequences are MRHNA and SNTAGT. Trimming left V 5 bases short and J 8 bases short, with 15 bases between. The CDR3 consists of 13 residues.

This clone was recorded only once. The chain uses TRBV4-2 and TRBJ2-7; 11 nucleotides agree with TRBD2. From germline, CDR1 is LGHNA and CDR2 YNFKEQ. V dropped 4 bases and J dropped 1; count of bases not matched to a gene: 3. The CDR3 is 15 residues long. The CDR3 DNA reads as TGTGCCAGCAGCCCCGGGACTAGCGGATCCTACGAGCAGTACTTC. Translated: CASSPGTSGSYEQYF.

The chain couples TRBV27 to TRBJ1-2; TRBD1 matches 9 bases. Germline values: CDR1 MNHEY, CDR2 SMNVEV (reference sequence). There are 14 residues in the CDR3. J was trimmed by 8 bases and V by 4 bases; bases with no gene match: 8. As DNA, the CDR3 is TGTGCCAGCAGTTGGGCGAGGACAGGGGAAGGCTACACCTTC. Residues: CASSWARTGEGYTF.

On this clone: The junction differs from germline at one of its ends, possibly a read error. The chain has TRBV7-2 and TRBJ2-1; 15 bases match TRBD2. Per germline, CDR1 SGHTA and CDR2 FQGNSA. The CDR3 is made up of 14 amino acids. CDR3 loop: CASSLGLAGGIAVF. Here the CDR3 DNA reads TGTGCCAGCAGCCTAGGACTAGCGGGAGGGATCGCGGTCTTC.

This clone was recorded once. This chain connects TRBV29-1 to TRBJ2-2; D is uncertain. This CDR3 is built from 12 residues. V was trimmed by 7 bases and J by 7 bases, leaving 13 bases between them. The germline gives CDR1 SQVTM, CDR2 ANQGSEA. The CDR3 region has the DNA TGCAGCGGCACCAGAGCGAGCGGGGAGCTGTTTTTT. It is translated as CSGTRASGELFF.

The gene calls are TRBV2 and TRBJ2-7; TRBD1 aligns across 8 bases. The CDR3 extends over 15 amino acids. Germline assignment: CDR1 SNHLY and CDR2 FYNNEI. J lost 2 bases, V lost 6 bases, and 9 bases had no gene match. In nucleotides, the CDR3 is TGTGCCAGCAGCAGACAGGGGTTGGGAGCCTACGAGCAGTACTTC. This gives the protein CASSRQGLGAYEQYF.

This sequence joins TRBV5-1 and TRBJ2-7; 8 nucleotides line up with TRBD1. The germline V gene has CDR1 SGHRS and CDR2 YFSETQ. With 4 bases clipped from V and 5 bases from J, the junction kept 8 bases outside the gene matches. The CDR3 spans 14 residues. CDR3 residues: CASSPQGVLDEQYF. As DNA, the CDR3 is TGCGCCAGCAGCCCACAGGGGGTTCTCGACGAGCAGTACTTC.

This clone was recorded a few times. This chain links TRBV6-1 with TRBJ2-3; 8 bases agree with TRBD2. The CDR3 runs to 15 residues. Germline assignment: CDR1 MNHNS and CDR2 SASEGT. J gave up 6 bases and V 7 bases, and 12 bases lay outside the gene matches. CDR3 in amino acids: CASIFRAGGADTQYF. CDR3 DNA: TGTGCCAGCATCTTTAGGGCGGGGGGAGCGGATACGCAGTATTTT.

The rearrangement uses TRBV7-3 and TRBJ2-1, with TRBD2 matching over 10 bases. J gave up 0 bases and V 1 base, and 12 bases lay outside the gene matches. The CDR3 has 20 amino acids. Germline loops: CDR1 SGHTA, CDR2 FQGTGA. In DNA form, the CDR3 reads TGTGCCAGCAGCTTAAGGTTCGGGACTAGCGTCTTTCGCTCCTACAATGAGCAGTTCTTC. Protein product: CASSLRFGTSVFRSYNEQFF.

Worth noting for this clone: A read error may account for a junction end that differs from germline. The chain links TRBV7-7 to TRBJ2-1; 7 bases agree with TRBD1. The germline V gene encodes CDR1 SSHAT and CDR2 FNYEAQ (reference sequence). This CDR3 comprises 14 residues. The CDR3 sequence is CASSVQQGPYEQFF. In nucleotides, the CDR3 is TGTGCTAGCAGCGTCCAACAGGGGCCTTATGAGCAGTTCTTC.

The V and J genes are TRBV19 and TRBJ2-2; D is undetermined. Looked up from germline, CDR1 is LNHDA and CDR2 is SQIVND (reference sequence). V lost 6 bases and J 0 bases, leaving 11 bases between the germline ends. This CDR3 has 15 residues. CDR3: CASRPVQTNTGELFF. The CDR3 DNA sequence: TGTGCCAGTAGGCCGGTACAGACGAACACCGGGGAGCTGTTTTTT.

This chain uses TRBV6-1 with TRBJ1-1; 9 nucleotides line up with TRBD1. Per germline, CDR1 MNHNS and CDR2 SASEGT. There are 14 residues in the CDR3. The V and J ends lost 6 bases and 0 bases, in that order; junction bases with no gene match: 2. CDR3 amino acids: CASSRDRVNTEAFF. CDR3 coding DNA: TGTGCCAGCAGCCGGGACAGGGTGAACACTGAAGCTTTCTTT.

The chain carries TRBV13 and TRBJ1-1; possible D gene TRBD1, 6 bases. CDR3 length: 14 residues. Trimming took off 2 bases at V and 2 bases at J, with 9 bases between the two ends. Germline lookup yields CDR1 PRHDT and CDR2 FYEKMQ (reference sequence). The CDR3 DNA is TGTGCCAGCAGCTTAAACAGGGTAAACACTGAAGCTTTCTTT. It specifies CASSLNRVNTEAFF.

The chain carries TRBV7-3 and TRBJ2-1; the match to TRBD2 covers 11 bases. The ends lost 5 bases at V and 9 bases at J; junction bases unmatched: 6. This CDR3 is built from 14 residues. Per germline, CDR1 SGHTA and CDR2 FQGTGA. The chain's CDR3 is CASSPRGLAGEQFF. The CDR3, as DNA: TGTGCCAGCAGCCCCCGAGGACTAGCGGGTGAGCAGTTCTTC.

The CDR3 loop reads CASSLLPGQGGTGELFF. CDR3 bases: TGCGCCAGCAGCTTGCTGCCGGGACAGGGTGGGACCGGGGAGCTGTTTTTT. This chain uses TRBV5-1 with TRBJ2-2; 9 nucleotides align to TRBD1. The CDR3 has 17 residues. The V segment lost 1 base and the J segment 5 bases; nucleotides outside the gene matches: 9. In germline, CDR1 is SGHRS, CDR2 YFSETQ.

The chain is built from TRBV5-1 and TRBJ1-1, with D perhaps matching TRBD1 (5 bases). CDR3 length: 16 residues. The V end lost 5 bases, the J end lost 3 bases, and 20 bases lay between the germline ends. Germline-derived CDR1 and CDR2 are SGHRS and YFSETQ. The CDR3 sequence: CASRMGLHPRDTEAFF. In DNA, the CDR3 is TGCGCCAGCAGAATGGGACTCCACCCGAGGGACACTGAAGCTTTCTTT.

This clone is a singleton in its sample. The V and J genes are TRBV9 and TRBJ2-5, with a possible D match to TRBD2 (6 bases). With 4 bases removed from V and 4 bases from J, the gap between germline ends came to 11 bases. CDR1 SGDLS and CDR2 YYNGEE come from the germline V gene. The CDR3 contains 13 residues. The CDR3 nucleotides read TGTGCCAGCAGCTACCCGGGACTAGAGACCCAGTACTTC. Its protein is CASSYPGLETQYF.